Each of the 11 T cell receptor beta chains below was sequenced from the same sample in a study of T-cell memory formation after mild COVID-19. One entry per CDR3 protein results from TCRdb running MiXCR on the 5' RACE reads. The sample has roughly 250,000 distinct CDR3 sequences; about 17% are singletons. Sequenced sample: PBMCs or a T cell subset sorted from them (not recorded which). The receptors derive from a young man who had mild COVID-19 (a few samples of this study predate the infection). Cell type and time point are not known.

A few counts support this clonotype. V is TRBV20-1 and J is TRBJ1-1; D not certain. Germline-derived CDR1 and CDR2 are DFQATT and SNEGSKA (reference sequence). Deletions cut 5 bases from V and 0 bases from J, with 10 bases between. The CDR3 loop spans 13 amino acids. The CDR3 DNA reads TGCAGTGCTCGCCAGGATATGAACACTGAAGCTTTCTTT. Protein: CSARQDMNTEAFF.

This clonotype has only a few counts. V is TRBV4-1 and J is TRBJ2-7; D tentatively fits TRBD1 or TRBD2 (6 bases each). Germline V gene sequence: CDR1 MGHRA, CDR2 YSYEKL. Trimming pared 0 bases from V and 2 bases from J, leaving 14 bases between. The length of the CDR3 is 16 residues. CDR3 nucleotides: TGCGCCAGCAGCCAAGATGGGGGGCCTATTACCTACGAGCAGTACTTC. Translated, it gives CASSQDGGPITYEQYF.

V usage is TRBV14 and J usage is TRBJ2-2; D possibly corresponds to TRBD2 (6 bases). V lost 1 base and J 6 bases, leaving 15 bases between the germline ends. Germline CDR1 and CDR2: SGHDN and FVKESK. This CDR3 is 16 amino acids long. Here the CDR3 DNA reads TGTGCCAGCAGCCAAGCACCAAGGTGGGAGGCCGGGGAGCTGTTTTTT. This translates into CASSQAPRWEAGELFF.

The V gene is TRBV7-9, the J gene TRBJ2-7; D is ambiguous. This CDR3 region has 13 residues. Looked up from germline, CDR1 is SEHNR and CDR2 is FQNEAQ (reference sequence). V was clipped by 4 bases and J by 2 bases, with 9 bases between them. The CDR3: CASSSQAPYEQYF. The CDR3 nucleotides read TGTGCCAGCAGCTCCCAGGCGCCCTACGAGCAGTACTTC.

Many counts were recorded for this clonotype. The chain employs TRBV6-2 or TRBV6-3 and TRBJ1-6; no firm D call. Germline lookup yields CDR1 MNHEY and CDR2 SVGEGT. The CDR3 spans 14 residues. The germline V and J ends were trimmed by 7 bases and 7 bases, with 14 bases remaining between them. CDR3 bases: TGTGCCAGCAAGTCATCCAGAACCAATTCACCCCTCCACTTT. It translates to CASKSSRTNSPLHF.

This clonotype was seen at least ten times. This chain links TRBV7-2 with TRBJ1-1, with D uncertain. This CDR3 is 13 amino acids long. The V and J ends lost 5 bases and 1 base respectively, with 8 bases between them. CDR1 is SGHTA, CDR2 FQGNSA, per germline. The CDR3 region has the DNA TGTGCCAGCAGCGCCCTCAGGAACACTGAAGCTTTCTTT. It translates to CASSALRNTEAFF.

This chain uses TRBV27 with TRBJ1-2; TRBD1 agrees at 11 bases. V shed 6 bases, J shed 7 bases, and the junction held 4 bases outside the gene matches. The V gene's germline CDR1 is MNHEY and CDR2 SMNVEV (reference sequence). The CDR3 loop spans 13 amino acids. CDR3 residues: CASRGTGGSGYTF. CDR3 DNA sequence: TGTGCCAGCAGGGGGACAGGGGGAAGTGGCTACACCTTC.

This CDR3 is CASSPVSSGNTIYF. The CDR3 DNA follows: TGCGCCAGCAGCCCGGTTAGCTCTGGAAACACCATATATTTT. This sequence joins TRBV5-1 and TRBJ1-3; D remains unclear. V lost 4 bases to trimming and J lost 0 bases, with 8 bases between them. In germline, CDR1 is SGHRS, CDR2 YFSETQ. CDR3 length equals 14 residues.

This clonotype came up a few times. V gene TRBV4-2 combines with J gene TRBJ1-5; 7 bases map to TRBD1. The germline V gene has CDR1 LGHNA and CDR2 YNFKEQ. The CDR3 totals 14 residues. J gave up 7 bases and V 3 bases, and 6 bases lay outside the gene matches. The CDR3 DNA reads TGTGCCAGCAGCCAGACAGGGAATTTACAGCCCCAGCATTTT. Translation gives CASSQTGNLQPQHF.

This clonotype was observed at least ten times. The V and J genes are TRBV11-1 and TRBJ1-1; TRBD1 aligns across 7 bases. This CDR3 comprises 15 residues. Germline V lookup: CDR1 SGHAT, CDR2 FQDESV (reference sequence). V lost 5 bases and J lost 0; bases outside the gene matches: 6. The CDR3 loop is CASSKGQTMNTEAFF. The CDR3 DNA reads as TGTGCCAGCAGCAAGGGACAGACCATGAACACTGAAGCTTTCTTT.

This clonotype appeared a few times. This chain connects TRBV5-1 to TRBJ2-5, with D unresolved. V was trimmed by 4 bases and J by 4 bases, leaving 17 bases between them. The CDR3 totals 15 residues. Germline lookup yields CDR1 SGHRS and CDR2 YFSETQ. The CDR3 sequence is CASSEQSAQPETQYF. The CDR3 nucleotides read TGCGCCAGCAGCGAGCAGTCGGCGCAGCCAGAGACCCAGTACTTC.